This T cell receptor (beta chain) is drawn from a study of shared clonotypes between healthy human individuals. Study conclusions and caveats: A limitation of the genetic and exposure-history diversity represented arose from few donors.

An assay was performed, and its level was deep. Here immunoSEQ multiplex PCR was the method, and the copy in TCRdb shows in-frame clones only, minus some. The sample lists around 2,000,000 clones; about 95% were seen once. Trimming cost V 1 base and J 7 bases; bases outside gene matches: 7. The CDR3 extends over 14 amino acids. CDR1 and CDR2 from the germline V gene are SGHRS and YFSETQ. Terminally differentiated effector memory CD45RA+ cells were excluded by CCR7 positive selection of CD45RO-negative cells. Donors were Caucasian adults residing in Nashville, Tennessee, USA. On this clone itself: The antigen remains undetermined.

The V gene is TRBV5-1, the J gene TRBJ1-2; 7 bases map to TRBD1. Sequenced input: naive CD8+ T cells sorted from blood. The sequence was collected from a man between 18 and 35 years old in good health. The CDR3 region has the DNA TGCGCCAGCAGCTTGAGTTCAGGGGGAGGTGGCTACACCTTC. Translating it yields CASSLSSGGGGYTF.